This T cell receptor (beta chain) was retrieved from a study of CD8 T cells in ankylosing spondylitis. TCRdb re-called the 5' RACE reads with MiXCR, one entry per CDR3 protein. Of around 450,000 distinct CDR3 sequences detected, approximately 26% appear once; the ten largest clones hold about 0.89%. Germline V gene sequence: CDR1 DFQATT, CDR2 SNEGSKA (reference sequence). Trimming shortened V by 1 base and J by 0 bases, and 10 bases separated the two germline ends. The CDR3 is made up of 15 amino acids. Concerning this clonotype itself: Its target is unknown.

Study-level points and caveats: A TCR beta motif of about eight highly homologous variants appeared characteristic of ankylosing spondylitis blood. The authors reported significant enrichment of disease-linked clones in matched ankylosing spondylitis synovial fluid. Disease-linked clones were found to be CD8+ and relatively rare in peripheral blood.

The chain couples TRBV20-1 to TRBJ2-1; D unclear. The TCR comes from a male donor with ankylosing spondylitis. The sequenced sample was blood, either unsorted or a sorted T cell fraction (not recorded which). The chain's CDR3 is CSARVGSSSYNEQFF. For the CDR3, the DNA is TGCAGTGCTAGAGTGGGGTCCAGCTCCTACAATGAGCAGTTCTTC.